These 16 T cell receptor beta chains were sequenced from one sample in a study of T cell responses to AZD1222 COVID-19 vaccine. TCRdb keeps only in-frame clones here, not all; method: immunoSEQ multiplex PCR. The table lists under 70,000 clones, more than 80% of them singletons, with more than 12% in the top ten. The source was peripheral blood, collected 28 days after the second AZD1222 dose. These receptors were collected from an adult who received the AZD1222 COVID-19 vaccine.

This clone was recorded a few times. The chain uses TRBV5-1 and TRBJ2-2, with 11 bases that match TRBD2. The V segment lost 0 bases and the J segment 7 bases; nucleotides outside the gene matches: 8. This CDR3 comprises 17 residues. Germline CDR1 and CDR2: SGHRS and YFSETQ. This CDR3 reads CASSLVLAGGSDGELFF. In DNA, the CDR3 is TGCGCCAGCAGCTTGGTGCTAGCGGGAGGATCGGACGGGGAGCTGTTTTTT.

The chain recombines TRBV20-1 with TRBJ1-2; maybe TRBD1 (5 bases). The length of the CDR3 is 14 residues. Trimming cost V 3 bases and J 8 bases, with 19 bases left between them. CDR1 and CDR2 (germline): DFQATT, SNEGSKA (reference sequence). Here the CDR3 DNA reads TGCAGTGCTAGTAGGACGGACACGAGTTTGGGCTACACCTTC. Translating gives CSASRTDTSLGYTF.

The genes are TRBV9 and TRBJ2-4; the match to TRBD1 covers 9 bases. V trimming: 4 bases; J trimming: 0 bases; junction bases outside the gene matches: 8. This CDR3 spans 17 amino acids. Germline V gene sequence: CDR1 SGDLS, CDR2 YYNGEE. In nucleotides, the CDR3 is TGTGCCAGCAGCCACCGACAGGGGGAACTAGCCAAAAACATTCAGTACTTC. It encodes CASSHRQGELAKNIQYF.

The chain combines TRBV11-3 with TRBJ2-2; 7 nucleotides align to TRBD2. This CDR3 spans 15 amino acids. CDR1 is SGHNT, CDR2 YENEEA, per germline. Trimming took 10 bases from V and 1 from J; bases not matched to a gene: 9. CDR3 coding DNA: TGTGCCACCTCCCGGGGGGATCAGAACACCGGGGAGCTGTTTTTT. This encodes CATSRGDQNTGELFF.

J is TRBJ2-7 and V is TRBV4-3; D may correspond to TRBD1 or TRBD2 (5 bases each). There are 15 residues in the CDR3. Germline CDR1 and CDR2: LGHNA and YSLEER. With 0 bases removed from V and 5 bases from J, the gap between germline ends came to 14 bases. CDR3 DNA: TGCGCCAGCAGCCAAGAGGGCAGGGACGGTCACGAGCAGTACTTC. Translation: CASSQEGRDGHEQYF.

This chain uses TRBV18 with TRBJ2-7; 10 nucleotides align to TRBD2. V shed 6 bases, J shed 2 bases, and the junction held 7 bases outside the gene matches. This CDR3 is built from 15 residues. CDR1 and CDR2 (germline): KGHSH, LQKENI. CDR3 in amino acids: CASSPLAGETYEQYF. CDR3 nucleotide sequence: TGTGCCAGCTCCCCCCTAGCGGGAGAGACCTACGAGCAGTACTTC.

The gene calls are TRBV29-1 and TRBJ2-1; D unresolved. The CDR3 is 13 residues long. Germline values: CDR1 SQVTM, CDR2 ANQGSEA. V shed 1 base and J shed 1 base, with 5 bases lying between them. The CDR3 here is CSVEVTSYNEQFF. CDR3 sequence (DNA): TGCAGCGTTGAAGTTACTTCCTACAATGAGCAGTTCTTC.

This chain uses TRBV20-1 with TRBJ2-7; D is unclear. The length of the CDR3 is 11 residues. The germline gives CDR1 DFQATT, CDR2 SNEGSKA (reference sequence). V lost 3 bases to trimming and J lost 3 bases, with 6 bases between them. CDR3 DNA: TGCAGTGCTAGCAGCAGCTACGAGCAGTACTTC. Protein: CSASSSYEQYF.

By proportion, this clone is medium-sized. In DNA, the CDR3 is TGTGCCAGCAGTTTTTGGGGCCACCAAGAGACCCAGTACTTC. Encoded protein: CASSFWGHQETQYF. The chain employs TRBV28 and TRBJ2-5; a possible D gene is TRBD1 (5 bases). From germline, CDR1 is MDHEN and CDR2 SYDVKM. This CDR3 has 14 amino acids. Deletions cut 3 bases from V and 0 bases from J, with 8 bases between. Drawing the rest from reference TRBV28 and TRBJ2-5, the complete variable domain is DVKVTQSSRYLVKRTGEKVFLECVQDMDHENMFWYRQDPGLGLRLIYFSYDVKMKEKGDIPEGYSVSREKKERFSLILESASTNQTSMYLCASSFWGHQETQYFGPGTRLLVL.

This chain uses TRBV6-5 with TRBJ1-2; 8 bases match TRBD1. From germline, CDR1 is MNHEY and CDR2 SVGAGI. The CDR3 runs to 15 residues. The V segment lost 5 bases and the J segment 2 bases; nucleotides outside the gene matches: 7. In nucleotides, the CDR3 is TGTGCCAGCAGTACCGACAGGGGCGGAAACTATGGCTACACCTTC. Translated, it gives CASSTDRGGNYGYTF.

The chain carries TRBV5-1 and TRBJ2-5; 10 bases align to TRBD2. Germline V lookup: CDR1 SGHRS, CDR2 YFSETQ. Trimming at V came to 0 bases and at J to 2 bases, leaving 4 bases not matched to a gene. The CDR3 length is 16 residues. The chain's CDR3 is CASSLGGLASQETQYF. CDR3 DNA sequence: TGCGCCAGCAGCTTGGGGGGACTAGCGAGTCAAGAGACCCAGTACTTC.

The chain couples TRBV6-5 to TRBJ2-7; 9 bases agree with TRBD1. This CDR3 contains 14 residues. With 2 bases clipped from V and 3 bases from J, the junction kept 2 bases outside the gene matches. The V gene's germline CDR1 is MNHEY and CDR2 SVGAGI. The CDR3 sequence is CASSYGQGFYEQYF. In DNA, the CDR3 is TGTGCCAGCAGTTACGGACAGGGGTTCTACGAGCAGTACTTC.

This clone has just one count. The genes are TRBV7-9 and TRBJ2-7, with 8 bases fitting TRBD1. The CDR3 is made up of 17 amino acids. Trimming removed 4 bases from V and 1 base from J; junction bases left unmatched: 12. Germline assignment: CDR1 SEHNR and CDR2 FQNEAQ (reference sequence). The CDR3 here is CASSSIGLRDRSYEQYF. The DNA of the CDR3 is TGTGCCAGCAGCTCTATCGGATTAAGGGACAGGTCCTACGAGCAGTACTTC.

The gene calls are TRBV27 and TRBJ2-1; 7 bases line up with TRBD2. Germline CDR1 is MNHEY and CDR2 is SMNVEV (reference sequence). Trimming removed 4 bases from V and 9 bases from J; junction bases left unmatched: 18. The CDR3 covers 17 residues. The CDR3 nucleotides read TGTGCCAGCAGTTCTCGACTAGCTTTGGGGATTAGGGGTGAGCAGTTCTTC. It codes for CASSSRLALGIRGEQFF.

The J gene is TRBJ2-5, the V gene TRBV9, with TRBD1 matching over 7 bases. V gave up 2 bases and J gave up 0 bases; unmatched junction bases: 4. The germline CDR1 and CDR2 sequences are SGDLS and YYNGEE. The CDR3 covers 15 residues. As DNA, the CDR3 is TGTGCCAGCAGCGTTTGGACAGGACACCAAGAGACCCAGTACTTC. It specifies CASSVWTGHQETQYF.

V is TRBV25-1 and J is TRBJ2-1; D may be TRBD1 or TRBD2 (5 bases each). This CDR3 has 15 amino acids. CDR1 and CDR2 from the germline V gene are MGHDK and SYGVNS. Deletions cut 1 base from V and 8 bases from J, with 15 bases between. In DNA form, the CDR3 reads TGTGCCAGCAGTGAATGGGGGTCCCCTATATATGAGCAGTTCTTC. Amino acid sequence: CASSEWGSPIYEQFF.